These T cell receptor beta chains were read from a single sample in a study of T cell responses to AZD1222 COVID-19 vaccine. The data were produced by immunoSEQ multiplex PCR, yet TCRdb's version contains in-frame clones alone and is incomplete. The sample yields about 120,000 clones, about nine tenths seen once. The sequencing here drew on peripheral blood, taken on day 0 of AZD1222 vaccination. These receptor sequences come from an adult in good health. The CDR3 runs from the conserved cysteine through the conserved F or W. The D gene is left open where the match is weak. Expanded clones get a size class; other rows say once, few or many, or leave the size out.

V gene,J gene,clone size,D gene,CDR3 protein,CDR3 DNA
TRBV27,TRBJ1-1,-,-,CASSSSNTEAFF,TGTGCCAGCAGTTCGTCGAACACTGAAGCTTTCTTT
TRBV12-3/TRBV12-4,TRBJ2-2,-,-,CASSRDTGELFF,TGTGCCAGCAGCCGTGACACCGGGGAGCTGTTTTTT
TRBV4-3,TRBJ1-2,-,-,CASSQAIHGGVWEHGYTF,TGCGCCAGCAGCCAAGCGATCCACGGGGGGGTTTGGGAGCATGGCTACACCTTC
TRBV7-2,TRBJ1-3,-,-,CASSPRFPSGNTIYF,TGTGCCAGCAGCCCCAGGTTCCCCTCTGGAAACACCATATATTTT
TRBV7-9,TRBJ1-2,-,-,CASSSGLNYGYTF,TGTGCCAGCAGCTCTGGACTGAACTATGGCTACACCTTC
TRBV2,TRBJ1-4,once,TRBD1,CASSSTGGAEKLFF,TGTGCCAGCAGTTCAACAGGGGGCGCCGAAAAACTGTTTTTT
TRBV4-1,TRBJ2-3,-,TRBD2,CASRSLASGGHTDTQYF,TGCGCCAGCAGGTCCTTGGCTAGCGGGGGCCACACAGATACGCAGTATTTT
TRBV6-5,TRBJ1-4,-,-,CASSYSGGSIEKLFF,TGTGCCAGCAGTTACTCGGGCGGCTCGATTGAAAAACTGTTTTTT
TRBV5-1,TRBJ2-3,once,-,CASSFEDTQYF,TGCGCCAGCAGTTTTGAAGATACGCAGTATTTT
TRBV4-2,TRBJ2-2,-,-,CASSQNFELGWGTGAGELFF,TGTGCCAGCAGCCAAAATTTCGAGTTAGGGTGGGGTACAGGTGCCGGGGAGCTGTTTTTT
TRBV10-3,TRBJ2-7,-,TRBD1,CAISPIGTGFAYEQYF,TGTGCCATCAGTCCTATCGGGACAGGGTTCGCCTACGAGCAGTACTTC
TRBV7-9,TRBJ1-2,-,TRBD1,CASSSPGQYGYTF,TGTGCCAGCAGCTCGCCGGGACAGTATGGCTACACCTTC
TRBV5-6,TRBJ1-4,few,TRBD1,CASSLDRGEKLFF,TGTGCCAGCAGCTTGGACAGGGGCGAAAAACTGTTTTTT
TRBV7-9,TRBJ1-4,-,-,CASSDSTNEKLFF,TGTGCCAGCAGCGACTCAACTAATGAAAAACTGTTTTTT
TRBV19,TRBJ2-7,once,-,CASSMARTRPSYEQYF,TGTGCCAGTAGTATGGCCCGGACAAGGCCCTCCTACGAGCAGTACTTC
TRBV4-2,TRBJ2-7,-,-,CASSQVTPQHEQYF,TGTGCCAGCAGCCAAGTAACTCCACAGCACGAGCAGTACTTC
TRBV19,TRBJ1-3,few,TRBD1,CASSISRGLGNTIYF,TGTGCCAGTAGTATCTCAAGGGGGCTTGGAAACACCATATATTTT
TRBV13,TRBJ1-4,-,-,CASSLGVEEEKLFF,TGTGCCAGCAGCTTAGGGGTAGAGGAAGAAAAACTGTTTTTT
TRBV15,TRBJ1-2,-,-,CATSRDLLNYGYTF,TGTGCCACCAGCAGAGATCTCCTGAACTATGGCTACACCTTC
TRBV14,TRBJ2-5,-,TRBD2,CASSHLTSGGAETQYF,TGTGCCAGCAGCCATCTGACTAGCGGGGGCGCGGAGACCCAGTACTTC
TRBV19,TRBJ2-1,-,-,CASSPEDYSFSEQFF,TGTGCCAGTAGTCCGGAGGACTACTCGTTCAGTGAGCAGTTCTTC
TRBV7-9,TRBJ2-5,-,-,CASSSYSDETQYF,TGTGCCAGCAGCTCGTACAGCGACGAGACCCAGTACTTC
TRBV7-9,TRBJ1-3,once,-,CASSEGGSGNTIYF,TGTGCCAGCAGCGAGGGAGGATCTGGAAACACCATATATTTT
TRBV20-1,TRBJ1-2,-,-,CSVPRAGYTF,TGCAGTGTCCCGAGAGCAGGCTACACCTTC
TRBV19,TRBJ1-2,-,TRBD1,CASSPRDRVGYTF,TGTGCCAGTAGCCCCCGGGACAGGGTCGGCTACACCTTC
TRBV15,TRBJ1-2,once,TRBD1,CATSRLPGQGGGYTF,TGTGCCACCAGCAGGCTTCCGGGACAGGGCGGCGGCTACACCTTC
TRBV3-1/TRBV3-2,TRBJ1-2,-,TRBD1,CASSQELLRRDSYGYTF,TGTGCCAGCAGCCAAGAGCTCCTCCGACGGGACAGCTATGGCTACACCTTC
TRBV3-1/TRBV3-2,TRBJ1-6,-,TRBD1,CASSRDFRDRGGSPLHF,TGTGCCAGCAGCCGAGATTTCCGGGACAGGGGGGGTTCACCCCTCCACTTT
TRBV5-6,TRBJ1-5,-,-,CASSLATGQPQHF,TGTGCCAGCAGCTTGGCGACCGGCCAGCCCCAGCATTTT
TRBV5-6,TRBJ2-5,-,TRBD2,CASSSTSGGALRQETQYF,TGTGCCAGCAGCTCGACTAGCGGGGGGGCTCTGCGGCAAGAGACCCAGTACTTC
TRBV6-2/TRBV6-3,TRBJ2-4,few,-,CASSHRGQLLAKNIQYF,TGTGCCAGCAGCCACCGTGGACAACTACTAGCCAAAAACATTCAGTACTTC
TRBV24-1,TRBJ2-3,-,TRBD2,CATSPRGLAGASTDTQYF,TGTGCCACCAGTCCCAGGGGGCTAGCGGGGGCAAGCACAGATACGCAGTATTTT
TRBV5-1,TRBJ1-1,once,-,CASSLGQVLMNTEAFF,TGCGCCAGCAGCTTGGGACAGGTCCTCATGAACACTGAAGCTTTCTTT
TRBV10-3,TRBJ2-5,once,-,CAISEGGQETQYF,TGTGCCATCAGTGAGGGAGGGCAAGAGACCCAGTACTTC
TRBV19,TRBJ1-5,-,-,CASTPRPNQPQHF,TGTGCCAGTACCCCCCGCCCCAATCAGCCCCAGCATTTT
TRBV4-1,TRBJ2-7,-,-,CASSQEGAGTYEQYF,TGCGCCAGCAGCCAAGAGGGGGCGGGGACCTACGAGCAGTACTTC
TRBV18,TRBJ1-5,-,-,CASSPEVGPQHF,TGTGCCAGCTCACCAGAGGTGGGGCCCCAGCATTTT
TRBV6-5,TRBJ2-7,-,-,CASSSVWLGREQYF,TGTGCCAGCAGCTCGGTGTGGTTGGGGAGGGAGCAGTACTTC
TRBV29-1,TRBJ1-2,once,TRBD1,CSVDVTGDYGYTF,TGCAGCGTTGATGTGACAGGGGACTATGGCTACACCTTC
TRBV10-3,TRBJ2-3,-,-,CAISEHEDTQYF,TGTGCCATCAGTGAACACGAAGATACGCAGTATTTT
TRBV7-8,TRBJ2-1,-,-,CASSLGVSLRDEQFF,TGTGCCAGCAGCTTAGGTGTCAGCCTGAGAGATGAGCAGTTCTTC
TRBV6-5,TRBJ1-4,few,TRBD1,CASHRGRLEKLFF,TGTGCCAGCCACAGGGGGCGTCTTGAAAAACTGTTTTTT
TRBV27,TRBJ2-3,-,-,CASSFRRFTDTQYF,TGTGCCAGCAGTTTTAGGCGGTTCACAGATACGCAGTATTTT
TRBV11-2,TRBJ2-1,-,-,CASSPDWAGYNEQFF,TGTGCCAGCAGCCCCGATTGGGCTGGCTACAATGAGCAGTTCTTC
TRBV12-5,TRBJ2-1,-,TRBD1,CASGRKGGLGYNEQFF,TGTGCTAGTGGTAGGAAAGGGGGCCTCGGGTACAATGAGCAGTTCTTC
TRBV14,TRBJ2-7,-,TRBD2,CASSRSSGGEQYF,TGTGCCAGCAGCCGTTCTAGCGGGGGCGAGCAGTACTTC
TRBV4-1,TRBJ2-5,-,TRBD1,CASSKNRGPETQYF,TGCGCCAGCAGCAAGAACAGGGGCCCCGAGACCCAGTACTTC
TRBV4-2,TRBJ2-5,-,-,CASSQGVPARGPLTQYF,TGTGCCAGCAGCCAAGGAGTTCCAGCGCGGGGGCCCTTAACCCAGTACTTC
TRBV2,TRBJ1-1,-,-,CASSERAEAFF,TGTGCCAGCAGTGAAAGGGCTGAAGCTTTCTTT
TRBV6-5,TRBJ2-7,once,TRBD1,CASSPQGAREQYF,TGTGCCAGCAGCCCACAGGGGGCCAGGGAGCAGTACTTC
TRBV5-1,TRBJ2-1,-,TRBD1,CASSLTGQGFSYNEQFF,TGCGCCAGCAGTTTGACAGGACAGGGGTTTTCCTACAATGAGCAGTTCTTC
TRBV6-5,TRBJ2-7,-,-,CASRSLSYEQYF,TGTGCCAGCAGATCATTATCCTACGAGCAGTACTTC
TRBV6-6,TRBJ2-7,few,-,CASSYSGSYEQYF,TGTGCCAGCAGTTACTCAGGGTCATACGAGCAGTACTTC
TRBV7-9,TRBJ2-1,few,TRBD1,CASSLSVRGQINEQFF,TGTGCCAGCAGCTTAAGCGTCAGGGGGCAGATCAATGAGCAGTTCTTC
TRBV18,TRBJ1-3,-,-,CASSPIASGAETGNTIYF,TGTGCCAGCTCACCGATCGCCTCGGGCGCAGAGACTGGAAACACCATATATTTT
TRBV20-1,TRBJ1-1,-,TRBD1,CSAIDRVLNTEAFF,TGCAGTGCTATTGACAGGGTTCTGAACACTGAAGCTTTCTTT
TRBV9,TRBJ1-1,-,TRBD1,CASSPGGTAGTEAFF,TGTGCCAGCAGCCCCGGAGGGACAGCGGGCACTGAAGCTTTCTTT
TRBV7-2,TRBJ1-5,-,-,CASSLGMSNQPQHF,TGTGCCAGCAGCTTAGGAATGAGCAATCAGCCCCAGCATTTT
TRBV6-2/TRBV6-3,TRBJ2-7,-,TRBD2,CASSYRTSESYEQYF,TGTGCCAGCAGTTACCGGACTAGCGAATCCTACGAGCAGTACTTC